This TCR beta chain was sequenced for a study of CXCR3-negative and CXCR3-positive naive CD8 T cells. Study results and limitations: Naive cells, whether CXCR3-negative or CXCR3-positive, had similar TRBV-TRBJ usage, while memory cells differed. TRB CDR3 hydrophobicity was greater in CXCR3-positive naive cells than in CXCR3-negative naive cells.

Details on this clonotype: What it binds is not known.

The CDR3 extends over 18 amino acids. Through 5' RACE with UMI labels, the TRB cDNA libraries were prepared. TCRdb reprocessed the 5' RACE reads; each CDR3 protein has one entry and no DNA is given. The sample data list 90,000 to 150,000 distinct CDR3 sequences. This sequence was found in a human donor in good health. Some clones in this sample may be carry-over from other donors' samples. The sequencing input was naive CXCR3+ CD8+ T cells from blood. Subset of the sample: CD45RO-CCR7+CD27+CD95- naive CD8+ T cells expressing CXCR3 (TNR3+). J is TRBJ2-2 and V is TRBV12-3 or TRBV12-4; the D call of TRBD1 rests on TCRdb alone, since no DNA is present to check it. This CDR3 is CASSLSSRTNPNTGELFF.